These 9 T cell receptor beta chains came from one sample sequenced in a study of early T cells in non-severe SARS-CoV-2 infection. MiXCR, run by TCRdb on the 5' RACE reads, gives a single entry per CDR3 protein. The sample includes 100,000 to 150,000 distinct CDR3 sequences, under 15% of them seen just once. Sequences were obtained from whole blood. The receptors come from an adult who was a healthcare worker with PCR-confirmed SARS-CoV-2 infection or an uninfected control (not recorded which).

This clonotype was seen more than once but under ten times. The J gene is TRBJ1-1, the V gene TRBV3-1; D is ambiguous. V was cut by 0 bases and J by 0 bases, with 5 bases left in between. Germline-derived CDR1 and CDR2 are LGHDT and YNNKEL (reference sequence). The CDR3 has 14 amino acids. The CDR3 DNA is TGTGCCAGCAGCCAAGACAGACTGAACACTGAAGCTTTCTTT. Protein sequence: CASSQDRLNTEAFF.

There are many counts of this clonotype. The chain couples TRBV4-1 to TRBJ1-1; TRBD1 agrees at 8 bases. Germline assignment: CDR1 MGHRA and CDR2 YSYEKL. This CDR3 has 15 amino acids. The junction had 8 bases not matched to a gene; V was cut back by 3 bases and J by 5 bases. CDR3 in amino acids: CASSHGQGFVTEAFF. The CDR3 DNA follows: TGCGCCAGCAGCCATGGACAGGGATTTGTAACTGAAGCTTTCTTT.

This clonotype was counted only a few times. The chain joins TRBV18 to TRBJ2-5; D is undetermined. Trimming took off 3 bases at V and 5 bases at J, with 7 bases between the two ends. The CDR3 totals 12 residues. Germline CDR1 reads KGHSH; CDR2 reads LQKENI. CDR3 in DNA: TGTGCCAGCTCACCGATGTCCGAGACCCAGTACTTC. This translates into CASSPMSETQYF.

This clonotype was detected only a few times. The genes are TRBV7-2 and TRBJ2-5; tentatively, D is TRBD1 (6 bases). V was clipped by 4 bases and J by 1 base, with 13 bases between them. This CDR3 is 15 amino acids long. CDR1 SGHTA and CDR2 FQGNSA come from the germline V gene. Here the CDR3 DNA reads TGTGCCAGCAGCTCCTGGGGGCGGCTCCAAGAGACCCAGTACTTC. Protein sequence: CASSSWGRLQETQYF.

The V and J genes are TRBV7-6 and TRBJ2-2; D is unresolved. Trimming took off 6 bases at V and 7 bases at J, with 9 bases between the two ends. This CDR3 is 12 amino acids long. Germline-derived CDR1 and CDR2 are SGHVS and FNYEAQ. DNA for the CDR3: TGTGCCAGCAGTCTCACTCACGGGGAGCTGTTTTTT. Its protein is CASSLTHGELFF.

The rearrangement uses TRBV6-5 and TRBJ1-4; 7 nucleotides agree with TRBD1. CDR3 length equals 14 residues. Per the germline V gene, CDR1 is MNHEY and CDR2 is SVGAGI. J was trimmed by 8 bases and V by 6 bases; bases with no gene match: 9. CDR3 sequence: CASRVRGGKEKLFF. The CDR3 DNA reads TGTGCCAGCAGGGTGAGAGGGGGCAAGGAAAAACTGTTTTTT.

The chain uses TRBV19 and TRBJ2-3, with D hard to call. Germline CDR1 LNHDA, CDR2 SQIVND (reference sequence). This CDR3 spans 12 amino acids. Trimming took 7 bases from V and 0 from J, leaving 5 bases between them. The CDR3 DNA sequence: TGTGCCAGTACGGGTAGCACAGATACGCAGTATTTT. Protein sequence: CASTGSTDTQYF.

This clonotype was recorded only once. The J gene is TRBJ2-1, the V gene TRBV6-6, with 7 bases identical to TRBD1. The junction had 16 bases not matched to a gene; V was cut back by 6 bases and J by 8 bases. Germline V CDR1 and CDR2: MNHNY, SVGAGI (reference sequence). There are 16 residues in the CDR3. The CDR3 DNA sequence: TGTGCCAGCAGCTCTCTCCTTCTAGACAGGGACGATGAGCAGTTCTTC. Its translation: CASSSLLLDRDDEQFF.

This clonotype turned up a few times. The V gene is TRBV24-1, the J gene TRBJ2-3; TRBD1 matches 7 bases. This CDR3 spans 13 amino acids. The germline V gene encodes CDR1 KGHDR and CDR2 SFDVKD. V shed 4 bases and J 5 bases; nucleotides not matched to a gene: 2. Here the CDR3 reads CATSDWDRDTQYF. The CDR3 region has the DNA TGTGCCACCAGTGACTGGGACAGAGATACGCAGTATTTT.